This passage covers 21 T cell receptor beta chains from one sample sequenced in a study of T cells in placental villitis. This was the immunoSEQ v4 assay. Clones were sequenced by immunoSEQ multiplex PCR, and TCRdb holds only the in-frame ones, with some missing. There are approximately 780 clones in the sample; just under 98% occur only once, and about 3% lies in the top ten. Sequencing used placental tissue containing maternal and fetal cells. The receptor source for this set is a human donor in good health; the placental T cells may come from both mother and fetus.

This clone appeared a single time. The rearrangement uses TRBV7-9 and TRBJ2-3; TRBD2 agrees at 8 bases. Germline CDR1 SEHNR, CDR2 FQNEAQ (reference sequence). This CDR3 spans 13 amino acids. Trimming at V came to 5 bases and at J to 8 bases, leaving 6 bases not matched to a gene. CDR3 region: CASSPGLVGTQYF. CDR3 nucleotide sequence: TGTGCCAGCAGCCCGGGACTAGTCGGTACGCAGTATTTT.

The chain is built from TRBV9 and TRBJ2-5, with D hard to call. Trimming stripped 3 bases from V and 5 bases from J, with 8 bases between. This CDR3 contains 12 residues. The germline gives CDR1 SGDLS, CDR2 YYNGEE. CDR3 coding DNA: TGTGCCAGCAGCGCGACGACGGAGACCCAGTACTTC. This gives the protein CASSATTETQYF.

The gene calls are TRBV27 and TRBJ1-1; D is uncertain. Trimming cost V 2 bases and J 5 bases, with 9 bases left between them. Germline V CDR1 and CDR2: MNHEY, SMNVEV (reference sequence). This CDR3 has 13 amino acids. This chain's CDR3 is CASSLSVWTEAFF. CDR3 in DNA: TGTGCCAGCAGTTTAAGTGTTTGGACTGAAGCTTTCTTT.

The chain links TRBV5-5 to TRBJ1-5; TRBD1 matches at 8 bases. CDR3 length equals 14 residues. Per the germline V gene, CDR1 is SGHKS and CDR2 is YYEKEE (reference sequence). V lost 3 bases to trimming and J lost 2 bases; unmatched junction nucleotides: 1. This CDR3 is CASSWGQGNQPQHF. Written as DNA, the CDR3 is TGTGCCAGCAGCTGGGGACAGGGCAATCAGCCCCAGCATTTT.

This sequence joins TRBV6-5 and TRBJ2-7; D possibly corresponds to TRBD1 (5 bases). Germline V gives CDR1 MNHEY, CDR2 SVGAGI. This CDR3 is 15 amino acids long. Between the trimmed V and J ends, which lost 3 bases and 4 bases, there was a span of 16 bases. The CDR3 sequence: CASSYLQGLRYEQYF. The CDR3 DNA is TGTGCCAGCAGTTATCTCCAGGGCCTGCGGTACGAGCAGTACTTC.

V usage is TRBV2 and J usage is TRBJ2-7; D gene uncertain. The CDR3 is 13 residues long. The V end lost 7 bases, the J end lost 7 bases, and 17 bases lay between the germline ends. CDR1 and CDR2 from the germline V gene are SNHLY and FYNNEI. The CDR3, as DNA: TGTGCCAGCAATATAGCCCCCGGTCTTGAGCAGTACTTC. It encodes CASNIAPGLEQYF.

The chain couples TRBV2 to TRBJ2-3; 7 bases line up with TRBD2. Germline V gene data show CDR1 as SNHLY and CDR2 as FYNNEI. Trimming removed 5 bases from V and 3 bases from J; junction bases left unmatched: 5. The CDR3 has 14 amino acids. The CDR3 is CASSSGLGTDTQYF. The CDR3, as DNA: TGTGCCAGCAGTTCCGGACTAGGTACAGATACGCAGTATTTT.

The rearrangement joins TRBV28 to TRBJ2-1; 9 bases map to TRBD1. Germline V CDR1 and CDR2: MDHEN, SYDVKM. Trimming took 2 bases from V and 4 from J; bases not matched to a gene: 6. This CDR3 is built from 16 residues. The CDR3 spells CASSLGGTGSYNEQFF. The CDR3 DNA reads TGTGCCAGCAGTTTAGGAGGGACAGGGTCGTACAATGAGCAGTTCTTC.

The chain links TRBV18 to TRBJ1-4; D is undetermined. The CDR3 covers 13 residues. Germline CDR1 and CDR2: KGHSH and LQKENI. V shed 2 bases and J shed 7 bases, with 8 bases lying between them. The CDR3 DNA reads as TGTGCCAGCTCACCATGGTCCGGTGAAAAACTGTTTTTT. It encodes CASSPWSGEKLFF.

This chain links TRBV11-2 with TRBJ1-1, with 8 bases aligning to TRBD1. Germline V gene sequence: CDR1 SGHAT, CDR2 FQNNGV. V shed 1 base and J 3 bases; nucleotides not matched to a gene: 4. The CDR3 contains 15 residues. The CDR3, as DNA: TGTGCCAGCAGCTTAGCCCCAGGGGGCTACACTGAAGCTTTCTTT. Residues: CASSLAPGGYTEAFF.

The chain combines TRBV12-3 or TRBV12-4 with TRBJ1-5, with D uncertain. This CDR3 is built from 13 residues. Deletions cut 6 bases from V and 4 bases from J, with 10 bases between. The DNA of the CDR3 is TGTGCCAGCAGCGCTTCTGGGAATCAGCCCCAGCATTTT. It encodes CASSASGNQPQHF.

The rearrangement links TRBV5-1 to TRBJ2-1; 8 nucleotides align to TRBD2. The ends lost 0 bases at V and 5 bases at J; junction bases unmatched: 4. There are 15 residues in the CDR3. In germline, CDR1 is SGHRS, CDR2 YFSETQ. For the CDR3, the DNA is TGCGCCAGCAGCTTGGAACTAGCGGTAAACAATGAGCAGTTCTTC. Its protein product is CASSLELAVNNEQFF. The full variable domain, rest sourced from reference TRBV5-1 and TRBJ2-1, is KAGVTQTPRYLIKTRGQQVTLSCSPISGHRSVSWYQQTPGQGLQFLFEYFSETQRNKGNFPGRFSGRQFSNSRSEMNVSTLELGDSALYLCASSLELAVNNEQFFGPGTRLTVL.

This chain joins TRBV3-1 (or the pseudogene TRBV3-2) and TRBJ2-7, with D hard to call. Trimming removed 1 base at V and 3 bases at J, with 4 bases between. CDR3 length: 12 amino acids. The germline gives CDR1 LGHDT, CDR2 YNNKEL (reference sequence). The CDR3 nucleotides read TGTGCCAGCAGCCAAGGTTACTACGAGCAGTACTTC. Its protein is CASSQGYYEQYF.

The chain couples TRBV3-1 (or the pseudogene TRBV3-2) to TRBJ1-5, with no clear D. The germline V gene has CDR1 LGHDT and CDR2 YNNKEL (reference sequence). The germline V and J ends were trimmed by 2 bases and 5 bases, with 19 bases remaining between them. CDR3 length equals 17 residues. CDR3 loop: CASSQTDPIFGHQPQHF. CDR3 nucleotide sequence: TGTGCCAGCAGCCAAACCGATCCCATTTTTGGCCATCAGCCCCAGCATTTT.

The rearrangement uses TRBV7-9 and TRBJ2-7; D may be TRBD1 (6 bases). This CDR3 is built from 13 residues. Germline CDR1 reads SEHNR; CDR2 reads FQNEAQ (reference sequence). V lost 3 bases, J lost 7 bases, and 13 bases lay in between. The CDR3 here is CASSFEIGGEQYF. DNA for the CDR3: TGTGCCAGCAGCTTCGAGATAGGGGGAGAGCAGTACTTC.

The chain combines TRBV7-8 with TRBJ2-1; 7 bases line up with TRBD1. The germline V gene encodes CDR1 SGHVS and CDR2 FQNEAQ. The CDR3 covers 16 residues. The V gene end was trimmed by 4 bases and the J gene end by 5 bases; junction bases not matched to a gene: 11. CDR3 region: CASSSRWTGDDNEQFF. The CDR3 coding sequence is TGTGCCAGCAGCTCAAGATGGACAGGAGACGACAATGAGCAGTTCTTC.

The J gene is TRBJ1-4, the V gene TRBV7-9, with D possibly being TRBD1 (6 bases). Trimming shortened V by 5 bases and J by 6 bases, and 19 bases separated the two germline ends. Germline values: CDR1 SEHNR, CDR2 FQNEAQ (reference sequence). The CDR3 runs 16 residues. DNA for the CDR3: TGTGCCAGCAGCAAGGGGTTGACAGGATATTATGAAAAACTGTTTTTT. The encoded protein is CASSKGLTGYYEKLFF.

The chain recombines TRBV24-1 with TRBJ1-3, with D unresolved. The CDR3 totals 17 residues. Trimming took off 12 bases at V and 0 bases at J, with 23 bases between the two ends. Germline CDR1 is KGHDR and CDR2 is SFDVKD. The CDR3 reads CAAPRIHSAGSGNTIYF. The DNA for the CDR3 is TGTGCCGCGCCAAGAATTCATTCGGCAGGCTCTGGAAACACCATATATTTT.

This sequence joins TRBV18 and TRBJ1-4; no definite D call. V lost 3 bases, J lost 3 bases, and 14 bases lay in between. The CDR3 spans 16 residues. Germline V gives CDR1 KGHSH, CDR2 LQKENI. DNA of the CDR3: TGTGCCAGCTCACCGATGAACAGTGGTCCTAATGAAAAACTGTTTTTT. It is translated as CASSPMNSGPNEKLFF.

The V and J genes are TRBV15 and TRBJ1-2, with a possible D match to TRBD1 (5 bases). CDR1 LNHNV and CDR2 YYDKDF come from the germline V gene (reference sequence). Trimming took off 5 bases at V and 1 base at J, with 17 bases between the two ends. This CDR3 contains 16 residues. The CDR3 spells CATSLPRQKNNYGYTF. The CDR3 DNA follows: TGTGCCACCAGCCTTCCGAGACAGAAAAATAACTATGGCTACACCTTC.

V usage is TRBV6-5 and J usage is TRBJ1-6, with D perhaps TRBD1 (5 bases). This CDR3 is built from 13 residues. CDR1 and CDR2 from the germline V gene are MNHEY and SVGAGI. Trimming removed 6 bases at V and 7 bases at J, with 10 bases between. The CDR3: CASRSGRNSPLHF. CDR3 DNA sequence: TGTGCCAGCAGGTCAGGGCGGAATTCACCCCTCCACTTT.